The TCR beta chain described here comes from a study of T-cell memory formation after mild COVID-19. Trimming shortened V by 7 bases and J by 9 bases, and 11 bases separated the two germline ends. The CDR3 length is 11 residues. CDR1 is MDHEN and CDR2 is SYDVKM in the germline V gene. 5'RACE with constant-segment primers built TCRalpha and TCRbeta cDNA libraries with UMIs. A single record per CDR3 protein comes from TCRdb applying MiXCR to the 5' RACE reads. Among roughly 200,000 distinct CDR3 sequences listed, 9.5% were seen once. With regard to this clonotype: What it recognizes is unknown.

Study conclusions and caveats: Chiefly within CM and EM were the contracting CD4+ clones; CD8+ ones were within EMRA. Researchers found some responding clones in pre-infection memory, a sign that cross-reactive memory joined. Clones that contracted from day 15 to 85 had balanced CD4/CD8; later expanders were CD4+ biased.

This receptor was identified in a man aged 18 to 30 who had mild COVID-19 (a few samples of this study predate the infection). Cell type and time point are not known. Sequencing was carried out using PBMCs or a T cell subset sorted from them (not recorded which). The chain has TRBV28 and TRBJ2-3; no clear D gene. The CDR3 is CASIGLGTQYF. CDR3 bases: TGTGCCAGCATCGGGCTTGGCACGCAGTATTTT. Using reference TRBV28 and TRBJ2-3 for the parts outside the CDR3, the full variable domain is DVKVTQSSRYLVKRTGEKVFLECVQDMDHENMFWYRQDPGLGLRLIYFSYDVKMKEKGDIPEGYSVSREKKERFSLILESASTNQTSMYLCASIGLGTQYFGPGTRLTVL.